Sequencing of this TCR beta chain was carried out in a study of neurological immune-mediated disorders. Unsorted libraries came from 2 million PBMCs stored at -80 °C. The cDNA was synthesized by means of template-switch 5'RACE, which was carried out with 10-nucleotide random UMIs. TCRdb fed the 5' RACE reads into MiXCR, producing one record per CDR3 protein. The data contain more than 45,000 distinct CDR3 sequences, 10% of them singletons. Findings of the study overall: No sharing of CDR3 amino acid sequences was observed among expanded clones across subjects, suggesting private repertoires in all groups. In HTLV-1-associated myelopathy, TCR clonal expansion was greatest, and in multiple sclerosis it was least, below healthy controls.

Germline trimming cut 0 bases from V and 2 bases from J; bases unmatched to any gene: 5. The CDR3 runs 16 residues. CDR1 and CDR2 from the germline V gene are SGDLS and YYNGEE. Note on this clonotype: Its matching antigen is unknown.

V and J are TRBV9 and TRBJ2-3; 8 positions match TRBD2. Material: PBMCs. The receptor comes from a woman in her thirties or forties with HTLV-1-associated myelopathy (HAM/TSP). This CDR3 is CASSVEAGAVTDTQYF. DNA of the CDR3: TGTGCCAGCAGCGTAGAAGCGGGGGCCGTCACAGATACGCAGTATTTT.